This TCR beta chain was observed in a study of CD4 T cells in relation to SARS-CoV-2 and coronaviruses (dated by TCRdb to the early 2020s). General notes on the study: In the ViraFEST assay, PBMCs were grown with antigen for about eleven days, and TCR beta CDR3s were then sequenced to identify antigen-specific clonal expansions. An HIV-1 Nef peptide pool or a no-peptide culture served as the negative reference condition. Shared crossreactive spike epitopes were mapped to their HLA restriction using patient-derived lymphoblastoid cell lines. At the level of individual TCR clonotypes, the study evaluated whether memory CD4+ T cells crossreact between the spike proteins of SARS-CoV-2 and those of common cold coronaviruses. The Adaptive Biotechnologies TCR-sequencing kit was used to sequence samples from three pre-COVID donors and the naive versus memory experiments, whereas other data were Illumina-based. For other donors in the study, expansion assays were sequenced with a different, Illumina-based TCR-beta assay.

The protocol used for the library was the immunoSEQ multiplex PCR assay. Regarding the original processing steps: During preprocessing, nonproductive sequences were removed, as were CDR3s that did not start with C, did not end with F or W, or were shorter than 7 amino acids. Antigen-specific clonotypes were called with the MANAFEST web app, based on expansion relative to reference and other culture wells. To be counted as positive, a clone had to show significant expansion compared with the reference culture, at an FDR below 0.05, in 2 of 3 replicate wells. Positive clones also required significant expansion versus all other tandem wells and an odds ratio above 5. After three terminal residues were trimmed from each end, CDR3 homology was quantified as pairwise Levenshtein distance using the stringdist R package. The clones in this table, taken by TCRdb from immuneACCESS, are in-frame only. Not every clone is retained; where verified, under half of the shortfall comes from an unresolved V gene, and the cause of the rest is unknown. For V, J and clone size, that table is used; D and trimming come from the DNA. The sample data list about 29,000 clones, and 76% of these were observed just once. The ten largest clones take up approximately 16% of the sample.

The study at large found these results: No donor contributed both pre-pandemic and post-infection samples, which limited tracing the source of pre-existing responses. Memory CD4+ clonotypes crossrecognizing SARS-CoV-2 and at least one common cold coronavirus spike were found in approximately 60% of donors. Crossreactivity analysis centred on spike protein, so crossreactivity against other viral proteins was not assessed. Compared with monoreactive clones, crossreactive clones had significantly weaker SARS-CoV-2-driven expansion, a result consistent with antigenic imprinting. The study was limited by small numbers of patients and tested TCRs.

Taken from cysteine to phenylalanine, the CDR3 has 13 residues. Of all the DNA, just the CDR3 is kept, 39 bases in frame from base 1. Compared with germline, V lacks 7 bases and J lacks 5 bases; bases without a gene match: 4. The CDR1 and CDR2 encoded by the germline V gene are SNHLY and FYNNEI. About this clone: This receptor's antigen is unknown. No much larger clone exists at a distance of one base, and base qualities are not known.

CD4+ T cells from unexposed donors were collected before the COVID-19 pandemic (2011-2018). After 10 to 11 days of culture, CD4+ T cells were isolated with the EasySep CD4+ T cell isolation kit. Unexposed donor CD4+ T cells were tested for reactivity to SARS-CoV-2 S and N and four common cold coronavirus spike pools, as cell number allowed. Around 1.9 million PBMCs per well were cultured in IMDM with roughly 5% human AB serum and 9.5 to 10 IU/ml IL-2. Half of the culture medium was replaced with fresh IL-2-containing medium on days 3 and 7. Each peptide culture condition was generally run in triplicate replicate wells. Leukapheresis product for the unexposed donors was bought commercially. PBMCs were isolated from leukapheresis product or whole blood by Ficoll-Paque PLUS gradient centrifugation. PBMCs were either cryopreserved at -140°C or used fresh in the expansion assay. The QIAamp Micro DNA Kit was used to extract genomic DNA from the CD4+ T cells.

The source of this sequence is a human donor in good health. The V and J segments used are TRBV2 and TRBJ2-5, and TRBD1 aligns with 10 junction nucleotides. The sequencing input was CD4+ T cells from PBMCs, cultured in vitro. The CDR3 protein: CASNADRGETQYF. The base sequence is TGTGCCAGCAATGCGGACAGGGGGGAGACCCAGTACTTC.